This T cell receptor (beta chain) was identified in a study of CD8 T cells in Susac syndrome. RNA, at about 0.5 to 1 ug, was reverse transcribed with random hexamers. From the immunoSEQ multiplex PCR reads, TCRdb called clonotypes with MiXCR, one entry per CDR3 protein. Counted here are 150,000 to 200,000 distinct CDR3 sequences, 85% to 95% occurring once; the ten biggest clones make up around 0.16%. Germline values: CDR1 PRHDT, CDR2 FYEKMQ (reference sequence). The CDR3 consists of 15 residues. V lost 4 bases to trimming and J lost 8 bases; unmatched junction nucleotides: 7. The V call is TRBV13, the J call TRBJ2-5; 13 nucleotides align to TRBD2. Sequencing was carried out using CD8+ T cells from PBMCs. The sequence came from a human donor with multiple sclerosis. CDR3 sequence (DNA): TGTGCCAGCAGCTCGAGGACTAGCGGGGGCCAAACCCAGTACTTC. Its protein product is CASSSRTSGGQTQYF. Complete variable domain (other parts from reference TRBV13 and TRBJ2-5): AAGVIQSPRHLIKEKRETATLKCYPIPRHDTVYWYQQGPGQDPQFLISFYEKMQSDKGSIPDRFSAQQFSDYHSELNMSSLELGDSALYFCASSSRTSGGQTQYFGPGTRLLVL.